Given below is one TCR beta chain in context. Its antigen is currently unknown. TCRdb's table, derived via immunoSEQ multiplex PCR, lists solely in-frame clones and lacks some. This table holds 80,000 to 100,000 clones, roughly 76% found once. The data stem from a study of PD-1 blockade in classical Hodgkin lymphoma. Study-level background: Nivolumab 3 mg/kg was given intravenously every 2 weeks.

Each patient relapsed following autologous stem cell transplantation, and prior brentuximab vedotin exposure differed. Trimming removed 5 bases from V and 6 bases from J, with 19 bases in between. The germline V gene has CDR1 LNHDA and CDR2 SQIVND (reference sequence). This CDR3 has 15 amino acids. Study-wide findings and caveats: Prior to therapy, complete responders displayed diversity much like that of newly diagnosed patients. A significant rise in TCR diversity by C4D1 was seen for CD4+ but not CD8+ cells. Possible causes of repertoire differences, disease activity or prior therapy, remain undefined.

This chain connects TRBV19 to TRBJ2-5; D is perhaps TRBD2 (6 bases). Source: peripheral blood mononuclear cells (PBMCs), taken before the second cycle of nivolumab. The sequence came from a human donor with classical Hodgkin lymphoma. CDR3 sequence (DNA): TGTGCCAGTAGTGCGGGACTTGGGGTAATGAAGACCCAGTACTTC. Protein sequence: CASSAGLGVMKTQYF.